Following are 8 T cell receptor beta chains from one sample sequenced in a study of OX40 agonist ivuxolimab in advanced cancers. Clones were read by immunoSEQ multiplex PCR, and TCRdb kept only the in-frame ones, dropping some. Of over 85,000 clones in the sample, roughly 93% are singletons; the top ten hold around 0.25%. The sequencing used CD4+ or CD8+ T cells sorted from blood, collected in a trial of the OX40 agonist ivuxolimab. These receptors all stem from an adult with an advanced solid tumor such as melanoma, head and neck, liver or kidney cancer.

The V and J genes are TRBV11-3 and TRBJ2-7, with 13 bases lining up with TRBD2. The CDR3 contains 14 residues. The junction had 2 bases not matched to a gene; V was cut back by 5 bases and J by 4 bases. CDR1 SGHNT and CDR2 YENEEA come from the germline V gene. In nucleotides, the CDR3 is TGTGCCAGCAGCACGGGACTAGCGGGATACGAGCAGTACGTC. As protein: CASSTGLAGYEQYV.

The CDR3 DNA reads as TGCGCCAGCAGGGGGCCGCTGTTGAACACTGAAGCTTTCTTT. It yields the protein CASRGPLLNTEAFF. The rearrangement links TRBV4-1 to TRBJ1-1; D perhaps matches TRBD1 (5 bases). Trimming took off 6 bases at V and 0 bases at J, with 11 bases between the two ends. This CDR3 is built from 14 residues. Per the germline V gene, CDR1 is MGHRA and CDR2 is YSYEKL.

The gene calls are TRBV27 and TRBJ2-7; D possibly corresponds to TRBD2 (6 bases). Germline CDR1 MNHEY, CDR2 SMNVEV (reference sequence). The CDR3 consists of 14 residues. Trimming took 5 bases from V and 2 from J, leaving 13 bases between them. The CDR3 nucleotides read TGTGCCAGCAGTCCGCTAGCGAGTCCCTACGAGCAGTACGTC. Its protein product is CASSPLASPYEQYV.

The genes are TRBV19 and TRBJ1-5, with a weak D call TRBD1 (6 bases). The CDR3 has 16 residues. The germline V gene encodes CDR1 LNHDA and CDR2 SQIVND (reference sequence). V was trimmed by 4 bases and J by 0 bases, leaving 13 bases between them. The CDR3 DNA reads TGTGCCAGTAGTAAGCGGGACACAACTAGCAATCAGCCCCAGCATTTT. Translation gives CASSKRDTTSNQPQHF.

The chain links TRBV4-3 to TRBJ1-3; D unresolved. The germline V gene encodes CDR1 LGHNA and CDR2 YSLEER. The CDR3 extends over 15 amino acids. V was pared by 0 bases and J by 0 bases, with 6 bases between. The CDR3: CASSQDPSSGNTIYF. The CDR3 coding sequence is TGCGCCAGCAGCCAAGATCCGAGCTCTGGAAACACCATATATTTT.

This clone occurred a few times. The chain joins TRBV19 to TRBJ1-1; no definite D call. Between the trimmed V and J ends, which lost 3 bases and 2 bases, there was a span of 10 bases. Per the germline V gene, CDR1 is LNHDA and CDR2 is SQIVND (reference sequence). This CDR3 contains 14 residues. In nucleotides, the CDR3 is TGTGCCAGTAGTATCTGGACCATTAACACTGAAGCTTTCTTT. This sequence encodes CASSIWTINTEAFF. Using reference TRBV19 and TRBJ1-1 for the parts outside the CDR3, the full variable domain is DGGITQSPKYLFRKEGQNVTLSCEQNLNHDAMYWYRQDPGQGLRLIYYSQIVNDFQKGDIAEGYSVSREKKESFPLTVTSAQKNPTAFYLCASSIWTINTEAFFGQGTRLTVV.

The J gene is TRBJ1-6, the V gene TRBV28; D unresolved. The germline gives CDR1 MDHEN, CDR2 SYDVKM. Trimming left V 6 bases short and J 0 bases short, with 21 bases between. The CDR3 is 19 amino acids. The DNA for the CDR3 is TGTGCCAGCAGCCCCATAACTACAATCGACGGCTCCTATAATTCACCCCTCCACTTT. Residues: CASSPITTIDGSYNSPLHF.

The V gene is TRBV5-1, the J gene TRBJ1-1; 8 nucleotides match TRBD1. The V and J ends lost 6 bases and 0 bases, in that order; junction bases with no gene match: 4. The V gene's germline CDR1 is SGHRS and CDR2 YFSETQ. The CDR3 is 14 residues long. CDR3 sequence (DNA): TGCGCCAGCAAAGGACAGGGCATGAACACTGAAGCTTTCTTT. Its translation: CASKGQGMNTEAFF.